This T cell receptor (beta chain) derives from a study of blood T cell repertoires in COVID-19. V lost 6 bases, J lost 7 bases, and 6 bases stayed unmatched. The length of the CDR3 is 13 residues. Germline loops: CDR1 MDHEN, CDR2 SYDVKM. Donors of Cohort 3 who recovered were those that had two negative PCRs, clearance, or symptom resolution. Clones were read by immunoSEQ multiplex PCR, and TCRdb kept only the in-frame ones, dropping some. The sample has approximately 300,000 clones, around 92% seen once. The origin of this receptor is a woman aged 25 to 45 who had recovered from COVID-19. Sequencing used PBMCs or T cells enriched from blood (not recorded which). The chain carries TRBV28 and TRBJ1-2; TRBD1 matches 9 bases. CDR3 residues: CASSQQGAIGYTF. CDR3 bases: TGTGCCAGCAGCCAACAGGGGGCGATTGGCTACACCTTC.